A single sample gave rise to the 12 T cell receptor beta chains below, sequenced in a study of T cell responses to AZD1222 COVID-19 vaccine. The assay was immunoSEQ multiplex PCR, and TCRdb's table has in-frame clones only and misses some. The data contain about 15,000 clones, around 90% of them singletons. The input for sequencing was peripheral blood, taken 28 days after the second AZD1222 dose. Receptor source: an adult who received the AZD1222 COVID-19 vaccine.

This clone occurred once. This chain joins TRBV7-2 and TRBJ1-4; maybe TRBD1 (6 bases). This CDR3 spans 15 amino acids. The germline gives CDR1 SGHTA, CDR2 FQGNSA. V was shortened by 3 bases and J by 0 bases, with 8 bases between the two germline ends. DNA for the CDR3: TGTGCCAGCAGCTTGGGACACGCAACTAATGAAAAACTGTTTTTT. Encoded protein: CASSLGHATNEKLFF. Together with reference TRBV7-2 and TRBJ1-4, the CDR3 gives the full variable domain: GAGVSQSPSNKVTEKGKDVELRCDPISGHTALYWYRQSLGQGLEFLIYFQGNSAPDKSGLPSDRFSAERTGGSVSTLTIQRTQQEDSAVYLCASSLGHATNEKLFFGSGTQLSVL.

This chain joins TRBV30 and TRBJ1-1; TRBD1 matches 9 bases. J gave up 2 bases and V 3 bases, and 4 bases lay outside the gene matches. Germline CDR1 GTSNPN, CDR2 SVGIG (reference sequence). This CDR3 comprises 14 residues. The CDR3 DNA reads TGTGCCTGGAGGAGACAGGGGGGAAACACTGAAGCTTTCTTT. Its translation: CAWRRQGGNTEAFF.

The V call is TRBV5-4, the J call TRBJ1-2, with D maybe TRBD1 (6 bases). This CDR3 region has 16 residues. Trimming took 6 bases from V and 0 from J, leaving 18 bases between them. Germline V lookup: CDR1 SGHNT, CDR2 YYREEE (reference sequence). The CDR3 reads CASNLRGAGANYGYTF. In nucleotides, the CDR3 is TGTGCCAGCAACCTCCGGGGGGCAGGCGCTAACTATGGCTACACCTTC.

Only a few counts were recorded for this clone. The chain links TRBV21-1 to TRBJ2-2; the D segment call TRBD2 is taken from the table without a DNA check. TRBV21-1 is listed as a pseudogene. This CDR3 comprises 17 residues. The CDR3 DNA follows: TGTGCCAGCAGCCTCTTGGCGGGTTGGGCGAAGGCCGGGGAGCTGTTTTTT. This sequence encodes CASSLLAGWAKAGELFF.

The chain links TRBV5-1 to TRBJ2-3; D may be TRBD1 (6 bases). The CDR3 sequence is 18 residues long. The ends were cut back, 0 bases at V and 0 bases at J, with 17 bases in the middle. Germline V gene sequence: CDR1 SGHRS, CDR2 YFSETQ. In DNA form, the CDR3 reads TGCGCCAGCAGCTTGGGGGACAAGTTAGCGCGTAGCACAGATACGCAGTATTTT. It yields the protein CASSLGDKLARSTDTQYF.

The V call is TRBV18, the J call TRBJ1-1; D gene uncertain. The germline V gene has CDR1 KGHSH and CDR2 LQKENI. The CDR3 covers 14 residues. V was cut by 0 bases and J by 10 bases, with 15 bases left in between. The CDR3 coding sequence is TGTGCCAGCTCACCACCGAGACCACTCTTCGGAGCTTTCTTT. Translating it yields CASSPPRPLFGAFF.

The V call is TRBV28, the J call TRBJ1-1; D remains ambiguous. This CDR3 has 22 amino acids. Germline CDR1 is MDHEN and CDR2 is SYDVKM. V lost 5 bases and J lost 1, with 35 bases in between. CDR3 bases: TGTGCCAGCAGTCCTCGCGTTGGAGACGTTACATTTGCCACCCATGGGAACACTGAAGCTTTCTTT. Its protein is CASSPRVGDVTFATHGNTEAFF.

V gene TRBV5-1 combines with J gene TRBJ1-4, with 7 nucleotides matching TRBD1. The V gene end was trimmed by 0 bases and the J gene end by 7 bases; junction bases not matched to a gene: 6. CDR3 size: 15 residues. Germline V CDR1 and CDR2: SGHRS, YFSETQ. The CDR3 spells CASSLVGGTAEKLFF. CDR3 coding DNA: TGCGCCAGCAGCTTGGTGGGTGGGACAGCTGAAAAACTGTTTTTT.

The table lists this clone with a few counts. The rearrangement joins TRBV5-1 to TRBJ2-3; 10 positions match TRBD1. This CDR3 spans 14 amino acids. Germline lookup yields CDR1 SGHRS and CDR2 YFSETQ. The trim removed 3 bases at V and 5 bases at J, leaving 3 bases unmatched. The CDR3 DNA reads as TGCGCCAGCAGCTACGGACAGGGGGGAGATACGCAGTATTTT. Its translation: CASSYGQGGDTQYF. Combining the CDR3 with reference TRBV5-1 and TRBJ2-3 gives the whole variable domain KAGVTQTPRYLIKTRGQQVTLSCSPISGHRSVSWYQQTPGQGLQFLFEYFSETQRNKGNFPGRFSGRQFSNSRSEMNVSTLELGDSALYLCASSYGQGGDTQYFGPGTRLTVL.

The rearrangement links TRBV27 to TRBJ1-5; D perhaps matches TRBD1 (6 bases). The CDR3 extends over 15 amino acids. The germline gives CDR1 MNHEY, CDR2 SMNVEV (reference sequence). With 0 bases removed from V and 3 bases from J, the gap between germline ends came to 9 bases. The CDR3 DNA reads as TGTGCCAGCAGTTTATCGTGGGGGGCCAATCAGCCCCAGCATTTT. Its translation is CASSLSWGANQPQHF.

This chain uses TRBV4-2 with TRBJ2-3, with 11 bases that match TRBD2. The germline V gene has CDR1 LGHNA and CDR2 YNFKEQ. V shed 1 base and J 5 bases; nucleotides not matched to a gene: 20. The CDR3 is 21 residues long. The CDR3 DNA is TGTGCCAGCAGCCAAGTGTCAGGGGGGGTTATGACTAGCGGGGAAAAAGATACGCAGTATTTT. Encoded protein: CASSQVSGGVMTSGEKDTQYF.

Written as DNA, the CDR3 is TGCGCCAGCAGCTTGGAGTTAGGGGGGGATGAGCAGTTCTTC. Protein: CASSLELGGDEQFF. The chain links TRBV5-1 to TRBJ2-1; tentatively, D is TRBD2 (7 bases). The CDR3 loop spans 14 amino acids. Deletions cut 0 bases from V and 8 bases from J, with 12 bases between. Looked up from germline, CDR1 is SGHRS and CDR2 is YFSETQ.